This T cell receptor (beta chain) was recorded in a study of blood T cell repertoires in COVID-19. Data came from immunoSEQ multiplex PCR; TCRdb stores just in-frame clones and leaves some out. The sample contains 200,000 to 250,000 clones, 83% of which appear only once. V lost 3 bases, J lost 3 bases, and 2 bases lay in between. Per germline, CDR1 KGHSH and CDR2 LQKENI. CDR3 size: 11 residues. The sequence was collected from a woman between 25 and 40 years old with COVID-19, enrolled during active disease. V usage is TRBV18 and J usage is TRBJ2-5; no clear D. Input material: peripheral blood. The CDR3 nucleotides are TGTGCCAGCTCACCTAAAGAGACCCAGTACTTC. This encodes CASSPKETQYF.